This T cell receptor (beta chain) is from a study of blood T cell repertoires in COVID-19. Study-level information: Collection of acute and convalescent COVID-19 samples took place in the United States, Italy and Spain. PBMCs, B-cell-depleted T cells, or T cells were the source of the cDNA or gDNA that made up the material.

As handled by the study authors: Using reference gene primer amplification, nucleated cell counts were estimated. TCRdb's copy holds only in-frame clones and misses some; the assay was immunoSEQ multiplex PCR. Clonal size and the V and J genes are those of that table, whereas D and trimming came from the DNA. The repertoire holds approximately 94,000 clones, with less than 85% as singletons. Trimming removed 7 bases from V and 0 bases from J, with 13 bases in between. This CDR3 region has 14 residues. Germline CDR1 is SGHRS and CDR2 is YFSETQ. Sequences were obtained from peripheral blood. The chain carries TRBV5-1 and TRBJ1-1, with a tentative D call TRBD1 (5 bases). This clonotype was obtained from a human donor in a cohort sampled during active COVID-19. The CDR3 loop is CASWDGRLNTEAFF. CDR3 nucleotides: TGCGCCAGCTGGGACGGGAGATTGAACACTGAAGCTTTCTTT.